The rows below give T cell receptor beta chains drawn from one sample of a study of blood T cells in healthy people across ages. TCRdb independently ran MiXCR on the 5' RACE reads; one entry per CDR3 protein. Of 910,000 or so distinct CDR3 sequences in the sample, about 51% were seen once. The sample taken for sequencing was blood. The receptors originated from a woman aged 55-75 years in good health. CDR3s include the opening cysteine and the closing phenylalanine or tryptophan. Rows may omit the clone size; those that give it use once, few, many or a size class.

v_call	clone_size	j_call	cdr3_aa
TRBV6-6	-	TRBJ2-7	CASSAGLKKGEQYF
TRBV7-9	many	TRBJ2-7	CASSPDWREQYF
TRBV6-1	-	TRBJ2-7	CASSEGNSGVYEQYF
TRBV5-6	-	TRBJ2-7	CASSISDEQYF
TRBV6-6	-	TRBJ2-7	CASSPLRGGSEAHEQYF
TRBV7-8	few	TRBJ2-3	CASRLHDTQYF
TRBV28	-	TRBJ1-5	CASSFGYQPQHF
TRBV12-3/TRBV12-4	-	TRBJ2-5	CASSLSVAGVETQYF
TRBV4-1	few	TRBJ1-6	CASSQSAGSYNSPLHF
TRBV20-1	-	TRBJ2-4	CSARGGRASSDIQYF
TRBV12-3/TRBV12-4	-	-	CASSLMGGMSNEQYF
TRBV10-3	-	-	CAIRRGTGLDEQYF
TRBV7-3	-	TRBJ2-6	CASSLKGGSWAGANVLTF
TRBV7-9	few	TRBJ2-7	CASSLGLTPYEQYF
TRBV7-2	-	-	CASSLHRLAGGAGEQYF
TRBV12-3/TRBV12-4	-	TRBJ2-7	CASSPRWDRSEQYF
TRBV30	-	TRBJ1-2	CAWSVGGRGYTF
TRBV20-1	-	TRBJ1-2	CTARTGGYGYTF
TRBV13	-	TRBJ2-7	CASSRRGAAYEQYF
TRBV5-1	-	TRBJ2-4	CANSSDRLALYF
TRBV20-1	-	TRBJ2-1	CSASEAGGINEQFF
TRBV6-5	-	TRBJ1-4	CASSRRRDATNEKLFF
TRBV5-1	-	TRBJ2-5	CASSSRTMRGGTQYF
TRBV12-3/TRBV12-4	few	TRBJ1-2	CASSFGGVNYGYTF
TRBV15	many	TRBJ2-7	CATSRDPGQGYEQYF
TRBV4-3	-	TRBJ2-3	CASSQGRGLAGVQYF
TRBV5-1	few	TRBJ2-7	CASSMDRYEQYF
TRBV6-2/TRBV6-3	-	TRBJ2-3	CASSKVDISTDTQYF
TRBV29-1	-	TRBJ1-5	CSVEATEGQPQHF
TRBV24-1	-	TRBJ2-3	CASAGTSGRFSDTQYF
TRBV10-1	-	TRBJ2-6	CASRIWTGASSGANVLTF
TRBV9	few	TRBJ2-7	CASSVPGRRTNEQYF
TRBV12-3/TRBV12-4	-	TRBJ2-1	CASSGEGTSGRARYNERFF
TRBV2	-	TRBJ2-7	CASSETSGRPYEQYF
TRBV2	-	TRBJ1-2	CASSFNRNGYTF
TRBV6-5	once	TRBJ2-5	CASSYGQAREKTQYF
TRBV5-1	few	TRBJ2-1	CASSLAPSGISNEQFF